The present entry profiles one TCR beta chain with its context. Its target is not known. This specimen comes from a study of T cell responses to AZD1222 COVID-19 vaccine. Study-level points and caveats: White British ancestry dominated among donors, who included more females, and clonal diversity was possibly underestimated. Repertoires in all cases were sampled only once the peak T cell response had passed. Baseline testing showed seropositivity in only six AZD1222 recipients.

V was shortened by 4 bases and J by 2 bases, with 18 bases between the two germline ends. This CDR3 is built from 16 residues. From germline, CDR1 is MNHNS and CDR2 SASEGT. Clones were sequenced by immunoSEQ multiplex PCR, and TCRdb holds only the in-frame ones, with some missing. The sample gives about 150,000 clones, about 87% of which show up once; around 3% is in the top ten. The chain combines TRBV6-1 with TRBJ2-7, with D perhaps matching TRBD1 (10 bases). The receptor's source is an adult in good health. The sequencing used peripheral blood, collected on day 0 of AZD1222 vaccination. CDR3 amino acids: CASSGDRGLATYEQYF. The CDR3 DNA follows: TGTGCCAGCAGTGGGGACAGGGGACTAGCAACCTACGAGCAGTACTTC.